These 15 T cell receptor beta chains originate from one sample sequenced in a study of cytomegalovirus exposure and HLA in healthy donors (dated by TCRdb to the late 2010s). The library was prepared using the immunoSEQ multiplex PCR assay. For the multiplex PCR, a mixture combining 60 forward primers for TCR Vbeta segments and 13 reverse primers for TCR Jbeta segments was used. The immuneACCESS repertoire file appears here via TCRdb, limited to in-frame rearrangements. These files lack a portion of the clones; in checked studies, under half of the deficit traces to unresolved V genes, and the cause of the others is not known. This sample comprises about 130,000 clones, almost 80% of them detected only once. The ten largest clones capture 1.5% of the sample. Sequencing was done on a sample of PBMCs. The receptors were gathered from a female donor in good health and CMV-seronegative.

The CDR3 region has the DNA TGCGCCAGCAGCCCTACGGGACAGGGGCGTCAGCCCCAGCATTTT. Encoded protein: CASSPTGQGRQPQHF. The genes are TRBV4-1 and TRBJ1-5; 10 bases fit TRBD1. V was clipped by 4 bases and J by 6 bases; unmatched bases: 6. The CDR3 has 15 amino acids. Germline V gene sequence: CDR1 MGHRA, CDR2 YSYEKL.

The rearrangement joins TRBV6-1 to TRBJ1-5, with 7 bases fitting TRBD1. The CDR3 is 13 residues long. Germline loops: CDR1 MNHNS, CDR2 SASEGT. Trimming took 3 bases from V and 5 from J; bases not matched to a gene: 1. The chain's CDR3 is CASSDRGYQPQHF. The CDR3, as DNA: TGTGCCAGCAGTGACAGGGGGTATCAGCCCCAGCATTTT.

The rearrangement uses TRBV5-1 and TRBJ2-7; D unclear. The CDR3 has 12 amino acids. Germline-derived CDR1 and CDR2 are SGHRS and YFSETQ. The V and J ends lost 4 bases and 4 bases respectively, with 9 bases between them. CDR3 coding DNA: TGCGCCAGCAGCGGTGACTCGTACGAGCAGTACTTC. Its translation: CASSGDSYEQYF. Filled out from reference TRBV5-1 and TRBJ2-7, the complete variable domain reads KAGVTQTPRYLIKTRGQQVTLSCSPISGHRSVSWYQQTPGQGLQFLFEYFSETQRNKGNFPGRFSGRQFSNSRSEMNVSTLELGDSALYLCASSGDSYEQYFGPGTRLTVT.

This sequence joins TRBV4-3 and TRBJ2-5; the D gene is possibly TRBD1 (6 bases). This CDR3 comprises 14 residues. Germline V gives CDR1 LGHNA, CDR2 YSLEER. V was shortened by 4 bases and J by 5 bases, with 14 bases between the two germline ends. The chain's CDR3 is CASSPLGAGETQYF. The CDR3 coding sequence is TGCGCCAGCAGCCCTTTGGGGGCCGGCGAGACCCAGTACTTC.

DNA for the CDR3: TGTGCCAGCAGCCGCCCCGGGACTAGGAACAATGAGCAGTTCTTC. As protein: CASSRPGTRNNEQFF. The chain links TRBV7-2 to TRBJ2-1; 8 bases are a match to TRBD2. The V and J ends lost 5 bases and 5 bases, in that order; junction bases with no gene match: 8. Germline values: CDR1 SGHTA, CDR2 FQGNSA. The CDR3 runs to 15 residues.

This chain links TRBV5-4 with TRBJ2-5, with TRBD1 matching over 9 bases. The germline CDR1 and CDR2 sequences are SGHNT and YYREEE (reference sequence). The CDR3 has 14 amino acids. The V and J ends lost 9 bases and 3 bases, in that order; junction bases with no gene match: 9. As DNA, the CDR3 is TGTGCCACAATGGACAGGGGTGCTGAAGAGACCCAGTACTTC. Translating gives CATMDRGAEETQYF.

The chain combines TRBV7-3 with TRBJ2-3; a possible D gene is TRBD2 (5 bases). CDR1 is SGHTA, CDR2 FQGTGA, per germline. The CDR3 totals 13 residues. The V and J ends lost 4 bases and 4 bases respectively, with 9 bases between them. CDR3 sequence reads: CASSWGAADTQYF. The CDR3 bases are TGTGCCAGCAGCTGGGGAGCGGCAGATACGCAGTATTTT.

In DNA form, the CDR3 reads TGTGCCAGCAGCCGGGACAGGTCCGCATATGGCTACACCTTC. Amino acid sequence: CASSRDRSAYGYTF. This chain connects TRBV6-4 to TRBJ1-2, with TRBD1 matching 8 bases. This CDR3 region has 14 residues. Trimming took 6 bases from V and 5 from J; bases not matched to a gene: 8. Germline CDR1 and CDR2: MRHNA and SNTAGT.

The chain joins TRBV11-1 to TRBJ2-3; the D is unclear. Looked up from germline, CDR1 is SGHAT and CDR2 is FQDESV (reference sequence). The CDR3 length is 14 residues. With 4 bases removed from V and 2 bases from J, the gap between germline ends came to 10 bases. The CDR3 bases are TGTGCCAGCAGCTCGATCCACTCCACAGATACGCAGTATTTT. This gives the protein CASSSIHSTDTQYF. Based on the CDR3 plus reference TRBV11-1 and TRBJ2-3, the full variable domain is EAEVAQSPRYKITEKSQAVAFWCDPISGHATLYWYRQILGQGPELLVQFQDESVVDDSQLPKDRFSAERLKGVDSTLKIQPAELGDSAMYLCASSSIHSTDTQYFGPGTRLTVL.

The V call is TRBV7-9, the J call TRBJ2-5, with a possible D match to TRBD2 (6 bases). The J call may be incorrect, as the DNA end agrees better with TRBJ2-7. CDR1 is SEHNR and CDR2 is FQNEAQ in the germline V gene (reference sequence). CDR3 length equals 14 residues. The CDR3 loop reads CASSLITGAYEQYF. CDR3 nucleotide sequence: TGTGCCAGCAGCTTAATTACGGGAGCCTACGAGCAGTACTTC.

The chain links TRBV5-1 to TRBJ2-7; weak D call: TRBD1 (6 bases). This CDR3 spans 18 amino acids. V was clipped by 0 bases and J by 3 bases, with 22 bases between them. The germline gives CDR1 SGHRS, CDR2 YFSETQ. CDR3 protein: CASSLGGKQGGGLYEQYF. The CDR3 DNA follows: TGCGCCAGCAGCTTGGGGGGAAAACAGGGTGGCGGGCTCTACGAGCAGTACTTC.

The chain carries TRBV7-2 and TRBJ2-7; D ambiguous. Trimming removed 5 bases from V and 4 bases from J, with 12 bases in between. CDR3 length: 13 residues. Germline CDR1 reads SGHTA; CDR2 reads FQGNSA. CDR3 DNA sequence: TGTGCCAGCAGCCCCGGTCTAGAATACGAGCAGTACTTC. As protein: CASSPGLEYEQYF.

The chain carries TRBV7-2 and TRBJ1-2; tentatively, D is TRBD1 (6 bases). CDR1 and CDR2 (germline): SGHTA, FQGNSA. The ends were cut back, 1 base at V and 0 bases at J, with 9 bases in the middle. This CDR3 is 15 amino acids long. CDR3 sequence (DNA): TGTGCCAGCAGCTTAGTAGGGGGGGCTAACTATGGCTACACCTTC. This sequence encodes CASSLVGGANYGYTF.

The J gene is TRBJ2-5, the V gene TRBV9, with unresolved D. The DNA end is a closer match to TRBJ2-7, so the J assignment may be wrong. The CDR3 is 14 residues long. CDR1 is SGDLS and CDR2 is YYNGEE in the germline V gene. DNA for the CDR3: TGTGCCAGCAGCGAGGCGGCGAGCTCCTACGAGCAGTACTTC. It specifies CASSEAASSYEQYF.

This clone was picked up a small number of times. The chain carries TRBV28 and TRBJ2-2; 9 bases fit TRBD2. The V and J ends lost 3 bases and 4 bases, in that order; junction bases with no gene match: 6. Germline loops: CDR1 MDHEN, CDR2 SYDVKM. This CDR3 has 16 residues. The CDR3 loop is CASSFSRGRGTGELFF. As DNA, the CDR3 is TGTGCCAGCAGTTTCAGTCGCGGGAGGGGCACCGGGGAGCTGTTTTTT.